One sample yielded the 25 T cell receptor beta chains listed below, sequenced in a study of T cells in Graves' hyperthyroidism and ophthalmopathy. Template material for amplifying TCR beta CDR3 regions consisted of RNA transcripts. TCR CDR3 regions were first amplified by RT-PCR with HTBI primers. TCRdb reprocessed the multiplex PCR reads via MiXCR and lists one record per CDR3 protein. The repertoire holds around 200,000 distinct CDR3 sequences, 15% to 20% seen once, with roughly 44% in the top ten. The sequenced material came from blood. These receptors originate from a man in his forties with Graves' hyperthyroidism.

The chain links TRBV6-2 or TRBV6-3 to TRBJ2-1; 10 bases fit TRBD1. J lost 8 bases, V lost 6 bases, and 10 bases had no gene match. CDR3 length: 15 residues. From germline, CDR1 is MNHEY and CDR2 SVGEGT. The CDR3 DNA reads TGTGCCAGCAGCCCTAGACAGGGGGCTAGGGATGAGCAGTTCTTC. It translates to CASSPRQGARDEQFF.

The chain joins TRBV5-1 to TRBJ1-1; 7 nucleotides line up with TRBD1. The CDR3 has 14 amino acids. V trimming: 5 bases; J trimming: 1 base; junction bases outside the gene matches: 5. Per germline, CDR1 SGHRS and CDR2 YFSETQ. CDR3 amino acids: CASSRDSQNTEAFF. The CDR3 DNA is TGCGCCAGCAGTCGGGACAGCCAGAACACTGAAGCTTTCTTT.

This clonotype has at least ten counts. The chain is built from TRBV5-5 and TRBJ2-1, with 9 bases identical to TRBD1. From germline, CDR1 is SGHKS and CDR2 YYEKEE (reference sequence). This CDR3 has 15 residues. J lost 4 bases, V lost 4 bases, and 6 bases had no gene match. The CDR3 is CASSPGTGPYNEQFF. In DNA form, the CDR3 reads TGTGCCAGCAGCCCCGGGACAGGGCCATACAATGAGCAGTTCTTC.

In this sample, this clonotype turned up once. The chain couples TRBV20-1 to TRBJ2-1, with 12 bases fitting TRBD2. This CDR3 is built from 15 residues. Germline CDR1 reads DFQATT; CDR2 reads SNEGSKA (reference sequence). V lost 4 bases and J lost 5; bases outside the gene matches: 6. The CDR3 DNA follows: TGCAGTGCTAACCTACTAGCGGGGGGAGACAATGAGCAGTTCTTC. Amino acids: CSANLLAGGDNEQFF.

The chain is built from TRBV29-1 and TRBJ2-1; 10 bases map to TRBD1. The CDR3 spans 14 residues. The germline CDR1 and CDR2 sequences are SQVTM and ANQGSEA. J lost 2 bases, V lost 4 bases, and 2 bases had no gene match. CDR3 amino acids: CSVGTGGTYNEQFF. In DNA form, the CDR3 reads TGCAGCGTTGGGACAGGGGGGACCTACAATGAGCAGTTCTTC.

This clonotype has just a few counts. The chain couples TRBV10-1 to TRBJ1-3; D might be TRBD1 (5 bases). Germline V gives CDR1 WNHNN, CDR2 SYGVQD (reference sequence). The CDR3 is 15 residues long. V was pared by 10 bases and J by 1 base, with 17 bases between. The CDR3 loop reads CATMDKLLSGNTIYF. The CDR3 DNA follows: TGCGCCACAATGGACAAGCTACTTTCTGGAAACACCATATATTTT.

This clonotype was counted ten times or more. The rearrangement joins TRBV2 to TRBJ1-6; TRBD1 matches 10 bases. CDR1 SNHLY and CDR2 FYNNEI come from the germline V gene. The CDR3 extends over 16 amino acids. J was trimmed by 0 bases and V by 5 bases; bases with no gene match: 1. CDR3 nucleotides: TGTGCCAGCAGTTGGGACAGGGGCTCCTATAATTCACCCCTCCACTTT. Translated, it gives CASSWDRGSYNSPLHF.

This clonotype was counted between two and nine times. J is TRBJ1-4 and V is TRBV5-1; a possible D gene is TRBD1 (5 bases). This CDR3 comprises 16 residues. From germline, CDR1 is SGHRS and CDR2 YFSETQ. V lost 0 bases and J 0 bases, leaving 9 bases between the germline ends. The CDR3 loop is CASSLGQQTTNEKLFF. The DNA of the CDR3 is TGCGCCAGCAGCTTGGGACAGCAAACAACTAATGAAAAACTGTTTTTT.

The chain uses TRBV29-1 and TRBJ1-2; D unclear. CDR1 and CDR2 from the germline V gene are SQVTM and ANQGSEA. This CDR3 has 14 residues. V shed 4 bases and J shed 0 bases, with 12 bases lying between them. Written as DNA, the CDR3 is TGCAGCGTTGTGGGGATAATGACTAACTATGGCTACACCTTC. Its translation: CSVVGIMTNYGYTF.

The V and J genes are TRBV5-5 and TRBJ2-7; D is ambiguous. V shed 0 bases and J shed 3 bases, with 10 bases lying between them. CDR1 and CDR2 (germline): SGHKS, YYEKEE (reference sequence). The length of the CDR3 is 14 residues. CDR3 residues: CASSLAAGIYEQYF. Written as DNA, the CDR3 is TGTGCCAGCAGCTTGGCTGCAGGTATCTACGAGCAGTACTTC. Looking up the rest from reference TRBV5-5 and TRBJ2-7 gives the full variable domain: DAGVTQSPTHLIKTRGQQVTLRCSPISGHKSVSWYQQVLGQGPQFIFQYYEKEERGRGNFPDRFSARQFPNYSSELNVNALLLGDSALYLCASSLAAGIYEQYFGPGTRLTVT.

This clonotype was observed at least ten times. The CDR3 is CASSSRTGVEKLFF. CDR3 bases: TGTGCCAGCAGCTCTCGGACAGGTGTCGAAAAACTGTTTTTT. The rearrangement uses TRBV5-5 and TRBJ1-4; TRBD1 matches 7 bases. V was clipped by 3 bases and J by 8 bases; unmatched bases: 7. The CDR3 runs to 14 residues. Germline values: CDR1 SGHKS, CDR2 YYEKEE (reference sequence).

This clonotype was counted many times. The V call is TRBV7-9, the J call TRBJ2-7, with 9 bases that match TRBD2. There are 15 residues in the CDR3. Per the germline V gene, CDR1 is SEHNR and CDR2 is FQNEAQ (reference sequence). The V gene end was trimmed by 5 bases and the J gene end by 5 bases; junction bases not matched to a gene: 10. The CDR3, as DNA: TGTGCCAGCAGCCGAAAGGGTGGCGGGGGGGACGAGCAGTACTTC. It is translated as CASSRKGGGGDEQYF.

V is TRBV20-1 and J is TRBJ1-4, with D unclear. Germline CDR1 DFQATT, CDR2 SNEGSKA (reference sequence). The CDR3 is made up of 15 amino acids. V was shortened by 0 bases and J by 7 bases, with 15 bases between the two germline ends. The CDR3 coding sequence is TGCAGTGCTAGAGATCTTCGCGGGTTGGGTGAAAAACTGTTTTTT. Translation gives CSARDLRGLGEKLFF.

The gene calls are TRBV29-1 and TRBJ1-1; D is possibly TRBD1 (6 bases). CDR1 is SQVTM and CDR2 is ANQGSEA in the germline V gene. The ends were cut back, 6 bases at V and 7 bases at J, with 12 bases in the middle. The CDR3 extends over 11 amino acids. CDR3 amino acids: CSVEGGIEAFF. DNA of the CDR3: TGCAGCGTCGAGGGGGGAATTGAAGCTTTCTTT.

The CDR3 reads CASSESDWGYTF. CDR3 bases: TGTGCCAGCAGTGAGTCAGACTGGGGCTACACCTTC. The V and J genes are TRBV6-1 and TRBJ1-2; D is unclear. CDR3 length: 12 residues. Germline CDR1 MNHNS, CDR2 SASEGT. The V end lost 3 bases, the J end lost 8 bases, and 10 bases lay between the germline ends.

There are many counts of this clonotype. The rearrangement uses TRBV7-3 and TRBJ2-7; 7 bases are a match to TRBD1. CDR1 is SGHTA and CDR2 is FQGTGA in the germline V gene. The CDR3 has 13 residues. J was trimmed by 3 bases and V by 3 bases; bases with no gene match: 2. CDR3 region: CASSFRQGYEQYF. The CDR3 DNA follows: TGTGCCAGCAGCTTCCGACAGGGCTACGAGCAGTACTTC.

This clonotype has at least ten counts. Written as DNA, the CDR3 is TGTGCCAGCAGCCCGGTGGCCGGGGAAAAACTGTTTTTT. Its protein is CASSPVAGEKLFF. The chain couples TRBV7-9 to TRBJ1-4; D ambiguous. The CDR3 is 13 residues long. V was shortened by 5 bases and J by 8 bases, with 12 bases between the two germline ends. Germline CDR1 and CDR2: SEHNR and FQNEAQ (reference sequence).

This clonotype was observed many times. In DNA form, the CDR3 reads TGCGCCAGCAGCCAAGATGCGCTCTCAGATACGCAGTATTTT. Translated, it gives CASSQDALSDTQYF. The chain is built from TRBV4-3 and TRBJ2-3; no firm D call. Germline V gene lookup returns CDR1 LGHNA and CDR2 YSLEER. Trimming removed 0 bases at V and 4 bases at J, with 8 bases between. The CDR3 spans 14 residues.

The CDR3 spells CASSRDRANQPQHF. The CDR3 DNA is TGTGCCAGTAGTAGAGACAGGGCGAATCAGCCCCAGCATTTT. The V gene is TRBV19, the J gene TRBJ1-5; TRBD1 agrees at 7 bases. CDR1 and CDR2 (germline): LNHDA, SQIVND (reference sequence). Trimming took 4 bases from V and 4 from J; bases not matched to a gene: 4. There are 14 residues in the CDR3.

This rearrangement joins TRBV7-3 to TRBJ2-3, with 8 bases that match TRBD2. J lost 6 bases, V lost 5 bases, and 10 bases had no gene match. CDR3 length equals 15 residues. The germline CDR1 and CDR2 sequences are SGHTA and FQGTGA. In DNA, the CDR3 is TGTGCCAGCAGCCGACTAACGGGGGGGGGGGATACGCAGTATTTT. Its translation is CASSRLTGGGDTQYF.

This clonotype was seen many times. This chain connects TRBV3-1 to TRBJ1-5; no definite D call. The ends were cut back, 1 base at V and 11 bases at J, with 15 bases in the middle. Germline CDR1 is LGHDT and CDR2 is YNNKEL (reference sequence). The CDR3 consists of 14 residues. The CDR3 spells CASSQGRGLGSQHF. CDR3 bases: TGTGCCAGCAGCCAAGGGAGAGGGCTTGGATCCCAGCATTTT.

Remarks on this clonotype: This clone may be a read error of a much larger clone one base away. Because it lacks the conserved phenylalanine or tryptophan at the end, this CDR3 is likely a read error. The chain has TRBV7-2 and TRBJ1-1; D ambiguous. This CDR3 has 11 residues. Per the germline V gene, CDR1 is SGHTA and CDR2 is FQGNSA. V was pared by 5 bases and J by 6 bases, with 7 bases between. The CDR3 here is CASSRRAEAFL. DNA of the CDR3: TGTGCCAGCAGCCGTAGGGCTGAAGCTTTCCTT.

This clonotype appeared many times. The chain links TRBV12-3 or TRBV12-4 to TRBJ1-5; D is unresolved. Trimming stripped 3 bases from V and 3 bases from J, with 3 bases between. The CDR3 is 12 amino acids. CDR3 sequence: CASSFSNQPQHF. As DNA, the CDR3 is TGTGCCAGCAGTTTCTCCAATCAGCCCCAGCATTTT.

This clonotype was observed many times. The chain uses TRBV20-1 and TRBJ2-3; possibly TRBD1 for D (5 bases). The CDR3 has 17 residues. CDR1 is DFQATT, CDR2 SNEGSKA, per germline (reference sequence). Trimming stripped 0 bases from V and 3 bases from J, with 19 bases between. This CDR3 reads CSARDPRRPGRTDTQYF. The DNA of the CDR3 is TGCAGTGCTAGAGATCCCCGGCGTCCAGGGCGGACAGATACGCAGTATTTT.

This clonotype was observed many times. This sequence joins TRBV6-2 or TRBV6-3 and TRBJ2-1, with D maybe TRBD2 (6 bases). Germline V gene lookup returns CDR1 MNHEY and CDR2 SVGEGT. Trimming left V 7 bases short and J 8 bases short, with 9 bases between. This CDR3 is built from 11 residues. The chain's CDR3 is CASTQRDEQFF. Written as DNA, the CDR3 is TGTGCCAGCACCCAGCGGGATGAGCAGTTCTTC.